These 16 T cell receptor beta chains originate from one sample sequenced in a study of T cell responses to AZD1222 COVID-19 vaccine (dated by TCRdb to 2020 to 2023). The time point label of this sample denotes: baseline before first vaccination. Library creation used the immunoSEQ multiplex PCR assay. TCRdb re-hosts the immuneACCESS table, in-frame sequences only. Its copies lack some clones; in the studies checked, an unresolved V gene accounts for under half of them, and the cause for the rest is not known. The sample table lists about 97,000 clones, 80% to 90% of them with a count of one. 7.5% of the sample belongs to the ten largest clones. The input for sequencing was peripheral blood, taken on day 0 of AZD1222 vaccination. Receptors were obtained from an adult in good health.

This rearrangement joins TRBV7-2 to TRBJ1-2; possibly TRBD1 for D (6 bases). Germline V gives CDR1 SGHTA, CDR2 FQGNSA. Trimming removed 4 bases from V and 4 bases from J, with 10 bases in between. This CDR3 has 13 residues. The CDR3 reads CASSSQGSYGYTF. The DNA for the CDR3 is TGTGCCAGCAGCTCACAGGGTAGCTATGGCTACACCTTC.

The J gene is TRBJ2-1, the V gene TRBV5-1, with 8 nucleotides matching TRBD2. CDR1 is SGHRS, CDR2 YFSETQ, per germline. This CDR3 comprises 14 residues. J was trimmed by 9 bases and V by 3 bases; bases with no gene match: 8. The CDR3 here is CASSSTREGGEQFF. DNA of the CDR3: TGCGCCAGCAGCTCGACCCGGGAGGGTGGTGAGCAGTTCTTC.

There are a few counts of this clone. The chain links TRBV7-9 to TRBJ1-4, with 9 bases fitting TRBD1. This CDR3 has 16 amino acids. J gave up 7 bases and V 5 bases, and 11 bases lay outside the gene matches. Germline loops: CDR1 SEHNR, CDR2 FQNEAQ (reference sequence). The CDR3 protein is CASSPTGGGWIEKLFF. The CDR3 DNA is TGTGCCAGCAGCCCGACAGGGGGGGGCTGGATTGAAAAACTGTTTTTT.

The chain employs TRBV24-1 and TRBJ2-2; 14 nucleotides match TRBD2. CDR3 size: 18 residues. Germline values: CDR1 KGHDR, CDR2 SFDVKD. V shed 4 bases and J 7 bases; nucleotides not matched to a gene: 10. The CDR3 reads CATSELGTSGRFGGELFF. The CDR3 DNA sequence: TGTGCCACCAGTGAACTCGGGACTAGCGGGAGATTTGGCGGGGAGCTGTTTTTT.

V usage is TRBV6-4 and J usage is TRBJ2-7; weak D call: TRBD2 (6 bases). Between the trimmed V and J ends, which lost 7 bases and 5 bases, there was a span of 18 bases. Germline CDR1 MRHNA, CDR2 SNTAGT. This CDR3 contains 14 residues. This CDR3 reads CASTEGTLGDEQYF. In DNA, the CDR3 is TGTGCCAGCACCGAGGGGACTCTAGGCGACGAGCAGTACTTC.

This chain links TRBV5-1 with TRBJ1-1; D is possibly TRBD1 (6 bases). Trimming removed 0 bases from V and 4 bases from J, with 16 bases in between. The germline V gene encodes CDR1 SGHRS and CDR2 YFSETQ. The CDR3 loop spans 16 amino acids. CDR3 sequence: CASSLELGAGVTEAFF. In nucleotides, the CDR3 is TGCGCCAGCAGCTTGGAATTGGGGGCAGGGGTCACTGAAGCTTTCTTT. Drawing the rest from reference TRBV5-1 and TRBJ1-1, the complete variable domain is KAGVTQTPRYLIKTRGQQVTLSCSPISGHRSVSWYQQTPGQGLQFLFEYFSETQRNKGNFPGRFSGRQFSNSRSEMNVSTLELGDSALYLCASSLELGAGVTEAFFGQGTRLTVV.

J is TRBJ2-3 and V is TRBV28; no clear D. Trimming left V 2 bases short and J 2 bases short, with 2 bases between. Germline loops: CDR1 MDHEN, CDR2 SYDVKM. The CDR3 is made up of 12 amino acids. The CDR3: CASSLNTDTQYF. The CDR3 DNA reads as TGTGCCAGCAGTTTAAACACAGATACGCAGTATTTT.

The chain carries TRBV15 and TRBJ2-1; 7 bases match TRBD1. This CDR3 has 14 residues. The junction had 9 bases not matched to a gene; V was cut back by 5 bases and J by 8 bases. Germline CDR1 LNHNV, CDR2 YYDKDF (reference sequence). CDR3 loop: CATSSRDSPHEQFF. In nucleotides, the CDR3 is TGTGCCACCAGCTCAAGGGACAGTCCTCATGAGCAGTTCTTC.

The V and J genes are TRBV7-9 and TRBJ1-2; D might be TRBD1 (6 bases). Germline values: CDR1 SEHNR, CDR2 FQNEAQ (reference sequence). V shed 5 bases and J shed 2 bases, with 15 bases lying between them. The CDR3 totals 15 residues. The CDR3 DNA is TGTGCCAGCAGCACCGGCCGGGACACCAACTATGGCTACACCTTC. Translating it yields CASSTGRDTNYGYTF.

This rearrangement joins TRBV28 to TRBJ2-5; TRBD1 might be the D (5 bases). CDR1 and CDR2 from the germline V gene are MDHEN and SYDVKM. The CDR3 is 15 residues long. V lost 5 bases, J lost 0 bases, and 13 bases lay in between. DNA for the CDR3: TGTGCCAGCAGTCCGGGCAGGGCCTACCAAGAGACCCAGTACTTC. It encodes CASSPGRAYQETQYF.

The V and J genes are TRBV5-1 and TRBJ2-7; TRBD1 is a possible D gene (6 bases). V lost 4 bases and J lost 3, with 14 bases in between. There are 14 residues in the CDR3. Germline V gene sequence: CDR1 SGHRS, CDR2 YFSETQ. CDR3 DNA: TGCGCCAGCAGCAGGGGGATTTTGGGCTACGAGCAGTACTTC. Its translation is CASSRGILGYEQYF.

This chain connects TRBV4-1 to TRBJ1-5, with a weak D call TRBD1 (5 bases). V was cut by 2 bases and J by 4 bases, with 9 bases left in between. Looked up from germline, CDR1 is MGHRA and CDR2 is YSYEKL. The CDR3 has 14 amino acids. DNA for the CDR3: TGCGCCAGCAGCCAAAGGGACGAGAATCAGCCCCAGCATTTT. This codes for CASSQRDENQPQHF.

This clone was observed once. The chain has TRBV30 and TRBJ1-2; 12 nucleotides align to TRBD1. The CDR3 spans 14 residues. V lost 2 bases, J lost 7 bases, and 5 bases stayed unmatched. Germline assignment: CDR1 GTSNPN and CDR2 SVGIG (reference sequence). CDR3 sequence reads: CAWSRGQGAFGYTF. In DNA, the CDR3 is TGTGCCTGGAGTAGGGGACAGGGGGCGTTTGGCTACACCTTC.

The chain is built from TRBV19 and TRBJ1-5; D gene ambiguous. This CDR3 region has 16 residues. Germline lookup yields CDR1 LNHDA and CDR2 SQIVND (reference sequence). V lost 0 bases, J lost 0 bases, and 9 bases lay in between. CDR3 in DNA: TGTGCCAGTAGTATAGATGACGGATATAGCAATCAGCCCCAGCATTTT. Protein sequence: CASSIDDGYSNQPQHF.

In DNA form, the CDR3 reads TGCGCCAGCAGCGCCGGGACTAGCTCTGACGATACGCAGTATTTT. Translated, it gives CASSAGTSSDDTQYF. The chain uses TRBV5-1 and TRBJ2-3; 9 bases fit TRBD2. Trimming at V came to 4 bases and at J to 6 bases, leaving 9 bases not matched to a gene. CDR1 is SGHRS and CDR2 is YFSETQ in the germline V gene. This CDR3 contains 15 residues.

J is TRBJ2-5 and V is TRBV6-2 or TRBV6-3; 9 positions match TRBD2. Germline CDR1 and CDR2: MNHEY and SVGEGT. The CDR3 spans 15 residues. The trim removed 5 bases at V and 1 base at J, leaving 5 bases unmatched. This CDR3 is CASSSGRPLQETQYF. In DNA, the CDR3 is TGTGCCAGCAGTAGCGGGAGGCCGCTCCAAGAGACCCAGTACTTC.